This T cell receptor (beta chain) comes out of a study of blood T cell repertoires in COVID-19. Overall study context: Samples representing acute and convalescent COVID-19 were sourced from the United States, Italy and Spain. T cells, B-cell-depleted T cells, or PBMCs supplied cDNA or gDNA.

Per the authors' pipeline: Reference gene primer amplification gave nucleated cell count estimates. Assay: immunoSEQ multiplex PCR; the TCRdb copy retains only in-frame clones and omits some. V, J and clone size were drawn from that table, and D and trimming were deduced from the DNA. The table lists hundreds of thousands of clones, over 75% of them singletons. This clone has a single count. Sequenced: peripheral blood. This clonotype was obtained from a human donor in a cohort sampled during active COVID-19.

The CDR3, as DNA: TGTGCCAGCAGCCAGGGACTAGCGGTTCGATACGAGCAGTACTTC. Its protein is CASSQGLAVRYEQYF. This chain connects TRBV11-2 to TRBJ2-7, with 11 bases identical to TRBD2. This CDR3 contains 15 residues. With 5 bases clipped from V and 4 bases from J, the junction kept 7 bases outside the gene matches. Germline V gene data show CDR1 as SGHAT and CDR2 as FQNNGV.